The entry that follows covers one T cell receptor beta chain sequence. The data were taken from a study of blood T cell repertoires in COVID-19. On the study more broadly: Samples of COVID-19 (acute and convalescent) were obtained from the United States, Italy and Spain. T cells, B-cell-depleted T cells, or PBMCs supplied cDNA or gDNA.

As handled by the study authors: Reference gene primer amplification gave nucleated cell count estimates. Profiling relied on immunoSEQ multiplex PCR, and the TCRdb table lists in-frame clones only, not all of them. Clone size and V and J calls were adopted from that table, with D and trimming inferred from the DNA. The repertoire includes about 240,000 clones, about 82% of them detected once, and more than 4.5% sits in the top ten. V trimming: 5 bases; J trimming: 3 bases; junction bases outside the gene matches: 7. Germline assignment: CDR1 LNHDA and CDR2 SQIVND (reference sequence). CDR3 length: 15 amino acids. Seattle researchers signed up patients amid active infection and tracked them longitudinally.

The sample was peripheral blood. This receptor was identified in a man aged 50-59 years with COVID-19, enrolled during active disease. The V gene is TRBV19, the J gene TRBJ2-3, with 8 positions matching TRBD2. CDR3 sequence reads: CASSSGGFRTDTQYF. CDR3 nucleotide sequence: TGTGCCAGTAGTTCGGGAGGGTTCAGGACAGATACGCAGTATTTT.